The clone carrying this T cell receptor (beta chain) has at least ten counts. These data come from a study of T cells in Graves' hyperthyroidism and ophthalmopathy. Trimming cost V 1 base and J 3 bases, with 9 bases left between them. The V gene's germline CDR1 is LGHDT and CDR2 YNNKEL (reference sequence). CDR3 length equals 14 residues. No progression to ophthalmopathy during 18 months of follow-up defined stable disease. Hyperthyroidism in the patients, aged 18 to 65, was newly diagnosed and under 2 months in duration. Using RNA transcripts as the source, TCR beta CDR3 regions were amplified. First-round RT-PCR of the TCR CDR3 relied on the HTBI primer set. In TCRdb, the multiplex PCR reads were re-called with MiXCR into one record per CDR3 protein. The sample lists approximately 600,000 distinct CDR3 sequences, around 16% occurring once.

The source material was blood. The sequence was collected from a woman aged 30 to 39 with Graves' hyperthyroidism. V usage is TRBV3-1 and J usage is TRBJ1-1, with unresolved D. The CDR3 is CASSQVDPYTEAFF. The CDR3 nucleotides are TGTGCCAGCAGCCAAGTAGATCCCTACACTGAAGCTTTCTTT.